A selection of T cell receptor beta chains follows, all from one sample in a study of early T cells in non-severe SARS-CoV-2 infection. TCRdb used MiXCR to reprocess the 5' RACE reads, holding one entry per CDR3 protein. Counted here are about 60,000 distinct CDR3 sequences, approximately 11% occurring once; the ten biggest clones make up 2.9%. Material: whole blood, obtained at baseline. Source of these receptors: an adult who was a healthcare worker with PCR-confirmed SARS-CoV-2 infection or an uninfected control (not recorded which). The CDR3 runs from the conserved cysteine through the conserved F or W. The order of the fields is J gene, V gene, CDR3 protein.

>TRBJ1-6|TRBV20-1
CSAQPGTENSPLHF
>TRBJ1-1|TRBV6-1
CASNPGTANTEAFF
>TRBJ1-6|TRBV9
CASSGGSSYNSPLHF
>TRBJ1-3|TRBV5-1
CASSRGLSQNTIYF
>TRBJ1-1|TRBV5-1
CASGQGDTEAFF
>TRBJ2-6|TRBV7-3
CASSSSGANILTF
>TRBJ2-7|TRBV29-1
CSVAGPAGSSSYEQYF
>TRBJ2-3|TRBV10-3
CAITKTSGDTDTQYF
>TRBJ2-4|TRBV7-2
CASSLVGRPWAGGLAKNIQYF
>TRBJ1-2|TRBV5-1
CASSLWTAYGYTF
>TRBJ2-1|TRBV12-3/TRBV12-4
CASSFVGSGARREQFF
>TRBJ2-7|TRBV20-1
CSATVTENQQYF
>TRBJ2-1|TRBV30
CAWSVRVRDPPNEQFF
>TRBJ2-7|TRBV7-8
CASSLGDRRYEQYF
>TRBJ2-1|TRBV18
CASSPLAGGYNEQFF
>TRBJ1-5|TRBV6-1
CASSVGDQGQPQHF
>TRBJ2-7|TRBV5-1
CASRSGTGRNEQYF
>TRBJ2-5|TRBV5-1
CASSLEMETQYF
>TRBJ2-7|TRBV27
CASGRSLGIYEQYF
>TRBJ2-3|TRBV12-3/TRBV12-4
CASSLRSTTQYF
>TRBJ2-2|TRBV7-9
CASSFSTSDTGELFF
>TRBJ2-7|TRBV11-2
CASSPLAGGSYEQYF
>TRBJ1-1|TRBV30
CAWEQGTGGTEAFF
>TRBJ2-7|TRBV9
CASSVGGGTYEQYF
>TRBJ2-3|TRBV5-6
CASSLTDLGQDTQYF
>TRBJ1-2|TRBV6-5
CASSYRGRGYTF
>TRBJ1-1|TRBV30
CAWSVVGQGAGAFF
>TRBJ2-1|TRBV4-2
CASSQDGGVYNEQFF
>TRBJ1-6|TRBV27
CASSFLSSYNSPLHF
>TRBJ2-5|TRBV6-1
CASAPWGARGQTQYF
>TRBJ2-3|TRBV11-2
CASSADGLPTDTQYF
>TRBJ2-6|TRBV7-8
CASSLERAGVGANVLTF
>TRBJ1-5|TRBV27
CASSNGGTNQPQHF